What follows describes a single T cell receptor (beta chain). Its antigen is unknown. This sample stems from a study of cytomegalovirus exposure and HLA in healthy donors. Assay used: immunoSEQ multiplex PCR; TCRdb lists only in-frame clones, some missing. The sample shows 100,000 to 150,000 clones, roughly 95% of them seen only once. Overall study findings and caveats: For cytomegalovirus status, the classifier reportedly gave diagnoses with high specificity and sensitivity. Through in vitro validation, three CMV-associated chains were shown to be specific for CMV antigens.

The ends were cut back, 6 bases at V and 6 bases at J, with 12 bases in the middle. The CDR3 extends over 13 amino acids. Germline V gene data show CDR1 as SGHVS and CDR2 as FQNEAQ. The source material was PBMCs. This TCR was sampled from a young man in good health and CMV-seronegative. The chain couples TRBV7-8 to TRBJ2-1; D unclear. CDR3 nucleotide sequence: TGTGCCAGCAGTTATAGACCGGGCAATGAGCAGTTCTTC. Protein product: CASSYRPGNEQFF.